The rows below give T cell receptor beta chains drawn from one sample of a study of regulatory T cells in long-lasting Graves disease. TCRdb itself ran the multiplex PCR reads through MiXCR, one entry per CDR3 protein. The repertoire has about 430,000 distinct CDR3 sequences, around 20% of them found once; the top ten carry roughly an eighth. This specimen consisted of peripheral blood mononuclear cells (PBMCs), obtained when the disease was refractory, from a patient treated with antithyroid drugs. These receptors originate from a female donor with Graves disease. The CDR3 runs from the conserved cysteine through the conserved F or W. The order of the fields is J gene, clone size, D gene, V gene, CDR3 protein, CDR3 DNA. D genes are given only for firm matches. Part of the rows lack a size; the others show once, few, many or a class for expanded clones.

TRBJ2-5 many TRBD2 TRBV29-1 CSVAASGSLSTQYF TGCAGCGTTGCCGCTAGCGGGAGTCTTTCGACCCAGTACTTC
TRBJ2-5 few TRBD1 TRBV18 CASSSRQGGAQETQYF TGTGCCAGCTCATCCCGACAGGGGGGGGCCCAAGAGACCCAGTACTTC
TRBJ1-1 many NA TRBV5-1 CASSIGVAPNTEAFF TGCGCCAGCAGCATCGGGGTGGCACCAAACACTGAAGCTTTCTTT
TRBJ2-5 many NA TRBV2 CASSYRQRQETQYF TGTGCCAGCAGTTACCGACAACGCCAAGAGACCCAGTACTTC
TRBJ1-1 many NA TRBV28 CASSFRLIPLNTEAFF TGTGCCAGCAGTTTTCGCTTGATACCACTGAACACTGAAGCTTTCTTT
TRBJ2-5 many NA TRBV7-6 CASSRLIAVETQYF TGTGCCAGCAGCCGGCTCATCGCGGTCGAGACCCAGTACTTC
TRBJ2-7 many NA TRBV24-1 CATSDGLKYEQYF TGTGCCACCAGTGATGGGCTGAAATACGAGCAGTACTTC
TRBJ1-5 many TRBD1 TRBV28 CASSSGAGTGDNQPQHF TGTGCCAGCAGTTCAGGGGCCGGGACAGGGGACAATCAGCCCCAGCATTTT
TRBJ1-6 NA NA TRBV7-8 CASSVTPPRPPLHF TGTGCCAGCAGCGTTACACCCCCCAGGCCACCCCTCCACTTT
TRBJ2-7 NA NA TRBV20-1 CSASEIGYEQYF TGCAGTGCTTCAGAGATTGGATACGAGCAGTACTTC
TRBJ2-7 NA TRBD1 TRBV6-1 CASSEYGTGPYEQYF TGTGCCAGCAGTGAGTACGGGACAGGGCCCTACGAGCAGTACTTC
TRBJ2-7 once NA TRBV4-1 CASSQGRMPYEQYF TGCGCCAGCAGCCAAGGACGGATGCCCTACGAGCAGTACTTC
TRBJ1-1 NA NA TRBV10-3 CAISERGHEAFF TGTGCCATCAGTGAAAGGGGACATGAAGCTTTCTTT
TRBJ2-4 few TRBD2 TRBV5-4 CASSIQNAGGQNIQYF TGTGCCAGCAGCATTCAGAACGCGGGAGGACAAAACATTCAGTACTTC
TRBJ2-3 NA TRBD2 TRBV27 CASSFWTSGLSTDTQYF TGTGCCAGCAGTTTTTGGACTAGCGGGTTGAGCACAGATACGCAGTATTTT
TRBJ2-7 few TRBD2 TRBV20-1 CSASSGGPVNEQYF TGCAGTGCTAGTTCGGGAGGGCCAGTGAACGAGCAGTACTTC
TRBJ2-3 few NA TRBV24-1 CATSDEPLGDTQYF TGTGCCACCAGTGATGAACCCCTCGGGGATACGCAGTATTTT
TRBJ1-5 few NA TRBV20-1 CSASWSDNQPQHF TGCAGTGCTAGCTGGTCAGATAATCAGCCCCAGCATTTT
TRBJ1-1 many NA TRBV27 CASSPRAGAGAEAFF TGTGCCAGCAGTCCCCGGGCGGGGGCGGGAGCTGAAGCTTTCTTT
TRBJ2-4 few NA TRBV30 CAWSVLWSKNIQYF TGTGCCTGGAGTGTACTCTGGTCCAAAAACATTCAGTACTTC
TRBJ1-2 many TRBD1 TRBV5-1 CASSLDRDRGHGYTF TGCGCCAGCAGCTTGGACCGGGACAGGGGCCATGGCTACACCTTC
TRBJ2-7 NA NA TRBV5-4 CASSYYQGYEQYF TGTGCCAGCAGCTACTACCAGGGGTACGAGCAGTACTTC
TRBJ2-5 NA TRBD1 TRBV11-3 CASSLNRGRGTQYF TGTGCCAGCAGCCTCAACAGGGGACGCGGGACCCAGTACTTC
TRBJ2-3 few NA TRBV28 CASSLTRDTQYF TGTGCCAGCAGCCTTACCCGAGATACGCAGTATTTT
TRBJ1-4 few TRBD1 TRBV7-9 CASSSGTGGQYEKLFF TGTGCCAGCAGCTCCGGGACAGGGGGCCAGTATGAAAAACTGTTTTTT
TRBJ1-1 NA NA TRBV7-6 CASGLLMNTEAFF TGTGCCAGCGGCTTATTAATGAACACTGAAGCTTTCTTT
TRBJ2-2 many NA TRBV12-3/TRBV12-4 CASSLYPGELFF TGTGCCAGCAGTTTGTATCCCGGGGAGCTGTTTTTT
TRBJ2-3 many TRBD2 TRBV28 CASSLRGAGSDTQYF TGTGCCAGCAGTTTACGTGGAGCGGGGTCAGATACGCAGTATTTT
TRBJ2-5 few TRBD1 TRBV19 CASGTGGVETQYF TGTGCCAGTGGGACAGGGGGCGTCGAGACCCAGTACTTC
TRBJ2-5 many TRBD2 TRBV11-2 CASLLAEQETQYF TGTGCCAGTTTACTAGCGGAGCAAGAGACCCAGTACTTC
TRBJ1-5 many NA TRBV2 CASSHSNQPQHF TGTGCCAGCAGTCATAGCAATCAGCCCCAGCATTTT
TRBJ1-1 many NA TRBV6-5 CASSFARGRGTEAFF TGTGCCAGCAGTTTCGCCCGGGGAAGGGGAACTGAAGCTTTCTTT
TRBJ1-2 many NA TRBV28 CASSPFSLVGPPLYGYTF TGTGCCAGCAGCCCGTTCTCTTTAGTGGGACCGCCCCTCTATGGCTACACCTTC
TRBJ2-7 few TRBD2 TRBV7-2 CASSPSQRGIYEQYF TGTGCCAGCAGCCCCTCCCAGCGGGGGATCTACGAGCAGTACTTC
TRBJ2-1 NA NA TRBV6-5 CASSYRGPYNEQFF TGTGCCAGCAGTTACAGAGGGCCCTACAATGAGCAGTTCTTC
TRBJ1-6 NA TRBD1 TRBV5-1 CASSLEGGQHNSPLHF TGCGCCAGCAGCTTGGAGGGGGGACAGCACAATTCACCCCTCCACTTT
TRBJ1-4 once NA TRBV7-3 CASSLGDRAAGNEKLFF TGTGCCAGCAGCTTAGGGGACCGGGCCGCCGGAAATGAAAAACTGTTTTTT
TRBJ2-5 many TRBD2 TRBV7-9 CASSTTRTSVETQYF TGTGCCAGCAGCACGACCCGGACTAGCGTGGAGACCCAGTACTTC
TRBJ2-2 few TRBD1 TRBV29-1 CSVTGVTGELFF TGCAGCGTTACAGGGGTCACCGGGGAGCTGTTTTTT
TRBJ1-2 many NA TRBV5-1 CASSPEQFYGYTF TGCGCCAGCAGCCCTGAACAGTTTTATGGCTACACCTTC
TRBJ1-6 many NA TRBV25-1 CASSEYGGAAQNSPLHF TGTGCCAGCAGTGAATATGGGGGCGCAGCGCAGAATTCACCCCTCCACTTT
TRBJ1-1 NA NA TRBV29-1 CSVQADTSHTEAFF TGCAGCGTTCAGGCTGACACGTCCCACACTGAAGCTTTCTTT
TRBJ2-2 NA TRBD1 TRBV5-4 CASSLGTGSTGELFF TGTGCCAGCAGCTTGGGGACAGGGAGCACCGGGGAGCTGTTTTTT
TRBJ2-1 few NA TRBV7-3 CASSLDGYNEQFF TGTGCCAGCAGCTTAGATGGCTACAATGAGCAGTTCTTC
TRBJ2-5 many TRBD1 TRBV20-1 CSARRTGHLETQYF TGCAGTGCTAGGAGGACAGGCCACCTAGAGACCCAGTACTTC
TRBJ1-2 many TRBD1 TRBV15 CATSRRDRNPNYGYTF TGTGCCACCAGCAGACGGGACAGGAATCCTAACTATGGCTACACCTTC
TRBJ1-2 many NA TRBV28 CASSPIRQVYYGYTF TGTGCCAGCAGTCCCATACGACAGGTATACTATGGCTACACCTTC
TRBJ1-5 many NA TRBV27 CASSSPAQSQPQHF TGTGCCAGCAGTTCCCCTGCTCAAAGTCAGCCCCAGCATTTT
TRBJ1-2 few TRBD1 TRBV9 CASSVRTGANYGYTF TGTGCCAGCAGCGTAAGGACAGGGGCTAACTATGGCTACACCTTC
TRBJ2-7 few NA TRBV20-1 CSAAWTAGSYEQYF TGCAGTGCTGCTTGGACAGCCGGATCCTACGAGCAGTACTTC
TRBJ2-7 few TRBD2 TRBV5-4 CASSLLYEGLAGNEQYF TGTGCCAGCAGCTTGCTCTATGAAGGACTAGCGGGGAACGAGCAGTACTTC
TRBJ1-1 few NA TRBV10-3 CAISEGPTNTEAFF TGTGCCATCAGTGAGGGACCTACGAACACTGAAGCTTTCTTT
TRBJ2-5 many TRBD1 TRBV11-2 CASSPPGQGRETQYF TGTGCCAGCAGCCCCCCGGGACAGGGTCGAGAGACCCAGTACTTC
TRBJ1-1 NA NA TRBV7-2 CASSRGTVNTEAFF TGTGCCAGCAGCCGTGGGACGGTGAACACTGAAGCTTTCTTT
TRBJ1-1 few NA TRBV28 CASSLTDRRNTEAFF TGTGCCAGCAGTTTAACCGACAGGCGGAACACTGAAGCTTTCTTT